This is a list of T cell receptor beta chains from one sample in a study of cytomegalovirus exposure and HLA in healthy donors. TCRdb's table, derived via immunoSEQ multiplex PCR, lists solely in-frame clones and lacks some. The data hold 200,000 or so clones, with approximately 80% observed a single time. The sequenced sample consisted of PBMCs. The source is a woman aged 25 to 45 in good health and CMV-seropositive. CDR3s include the opening cysteine and the closing phenylalanine or tryptophan. D genes are given only for firm matches. For some rows the clone size is stated as once, few or many, or as a class when expanded; others skip it.

v_call,d_call,clone_size,j_call,cdr3_nt,cdr3_aa
TRBV30,NA,once,TRBJ2-1,TGTGCCTGGAGCGGGATGGGCCACAATGAGCAGTTCTTC,CAWSGMGHNEQFF
TRBV9,NA,NA,TRBJ1-1,TGTGCCAGCAGCGTGCAGGGGCAGGCGAACACTGAAGCTTTCTTT,CASSVQGQANTEAFF
TRBV6-1,TRBD2,NA,TRBJ2-7,TGTGCCAGCAGTGAAATTCCGGTGGTAGCGGGAGCAAAATACGAGCAGTACTTC,CASSEIPVVAGAKYEQYF
TRBV7-2,NA,NA,TRBJ2-5,TGTGCCAGCAGCCCGTCCGTTAGGGGGGGCGGCGAGACCCAGTACTTC,CASSPSVRGGGETQYF
TRBV11-2,NA,NA,TRBJ1-1,TGTGCCAGCAGCCAGAACAGGGTAACGGAAGCTTTCTTT,CASSQNRVTEAFF
TRBV6-6,NA,NA,TRBJ1-2,TGTGCCAGCAGTTACCAACAGGGTAACTATGGCTACACCTTC,CASSYQQGNYGYTF
TRBV28,NA,NA,TRBJ1-4,TGTGCCAGCAGTTTCGTATATAATGAAAAACTGTTTTTT,CASSFVYNEKLFF
TRBV10-3,TRBD2,NA,TRBJ2-5,TGTGCCATCAGCGATGGACTAGCGGGAACTCGGGAGACCCAGTACTTC,CAISDGLAGTRETQYF
TRBV5-1,TRBD1,NA,TRBJ2-3,TGCGCCAGCAGCAAGGGACAGGGGATGGTCACAGATACGCAGTATTTT,CASSKGQGMVTDTQYF
TRBV11-3,TRBD2,NA,TRBJ2-7,TGTGCGAGCACGGGGGGGCTAGGGAATTGGAGCTCCTACGAGCAGTACTTC,CASTGGLGNWSSYEQYF
TRBV27,NA,NA,TRBJ2-7,TGTGCCAGCAGTTTTTTGCGCCCACCTTACGAGCAGTACTTC,CASSFLRPPYEQYF
TRBV7-9,NA,NA,TRBJ1-5,TGTGCCAGCAGCCCCTCTGGGGAGAATCAGCCCCAGCATTTT,CASSPSGENQPQHF
TRBV6-1,NA,NA,TRBJ2-3,TGTGCCAGCAGTGAATTCCCCTTTAACACAGATACGCAGTATTTT,CASSEFPFNTDTQYF
TRBV18,TRBD2,NA,TRBJ2-7,TGTGCCAGCTCACAGCCCGGGAGGTACTACGAGCAGTACTTC,CASSQPGRYYEQYF
TRBV28,NA,NA,TRBJ2-3,TGTGCCAGCAGTTTAGGTAGGGCCGGAGGGGAAGATACGCAGTATTTT,CASSLGRAGGEDTQYF
TRBV7-9,TRBD2,NA,TRBJ2-7,TGTGCCAGCAGCTCAACTAGCGGCTACGAGCAGTACTTC,CASSSTSGYEQYF
TRBV5-1,TRBD1,once,TRBJ2-5,TGCGCCAGCAGCTACAAGGACAGGGAAGAGACCCAGTACTTC,CASSYKDREETQYF
TRBV11-3,TRBD2,many,TRBJ2-7,TGTGCCAGCAGCTCGGGACTAGCGAATTCCTACGAGCAGTACTTC,CASSSGLANSYEQYF
TRBV5-5,NA,few,TRBJ2-7,TGTGCCAGCAGCTTGGAACAGTCCTACGAGCAGTACTTC,CASSLEQSYEQYF
TRBV20-1,TRBD2,few,TRBJ2-7,TGCAGTGGCGGGGGGTACGAGCAGTACTTC,CSGGGYEQYF
TRBV5-1,NA,NA,TRBJ1-2,TGCGCCAGCAGCTTTTCCGGGACAAATGGCTACACCTTC,CASSFSGTNGYTF
TRBV19,TRBD1,NA,TRBJ1-3,TGTGCCAGCCGGGACAGGGGTCAATCTGGAAACACCATATATTTT,CASRDRGQSGNTIYF
TRBV19,TRBD1,NA,TRBJ2-7,TGTGCCAGTAGAGAATCAGGGGGAAGTCGAGCCGGCGAGCAGTACTTC,CASRESGGSRAGEQYF
TRBV6-1,TRBD1,NA,TRBJ2-3,TGTGCCAGCAGTCCTAACAGGGGGCGCACAGATACGCAGTATTTT,CASSPNRGRTDTQYF
TRBV5-6,TRBD1,NA,TRBJ2-2,TGTGCCAGCAGCTGGAGACAGGGCCTAGGAGGGGAGCTGTTTTTT,CASSWRQGLGGELFF
TRBV5-6,NA,NA,TRBJ1-4,TGTGCCAGCAGCTTGGCCGGGACACCCAATGAAAAACTGTTTTTT,CASSLAGTPNEKLFF
TRBV11-3,NA,NA,TRBJ2-1,TGTGCCAGCAGCTTAGTTGGCAGGGGATACAATGAGCAGTTCTTC,CASSLVGRGYNEQFF
TRBV7-9,NA,NA,TRBJ1-1,TGTGCCAGCAGGGCGACGGGGAACACTGAAGCTTTCTTT,CASRATGNTEAFF
TRBV27,TRBD1,NA,TRBJ1-2,TGTGCCAGCAGTCCCGGGACAGGGGATGGCTACACCTTC,CASSPGTGDGYTF
TRBV5-1,TRBD1,few,TRBJ1-2,TGCGCCAGCAGCTTGGCCGGACAGGGGGCCCATGGCTACACCTTC,CASSLAGQGAHGYTF
TRBV16,NA,NA,TRBJ1-5,TGTGCCAGCAGCCAAAGGGGAGGGGGCAATCAGCCCCAGCATTTT,CASSQRGGGNQPQHF
TRBV4-1,TRBD2,NA,TRBJ2-1,TGCGCCAGCAGCCAAGTACCAAGTATAGCGGGAACCCACCATGAGCAGTTCTTC,CASSQVPSIAGTHHEQFF
TRBV29-1,TRBD2,NA,TRBJ2-2,TGCAGCGTTGAGTCTGCACTAGCGGGAGTTACCGGGGAGCTGTTTTTT,CSVESALAGVTGELFF
TRBV2,NA,NA,TRBJ2-2,TGTGCCAGCAGTGGGCACAACACCGGGGAGCTGTTTTTT,CASSGHNTGELFF
TRBV7-2,TRBD1,NA,TRBJ2-5,TGTGCCAGCAGCTTAGAAGGGACAGGTGGTCGGACCCAGTACTTC,CASSLEGTGGRTQYF
TRBV19,TRBD2,many,TRBJ2-1,TGTGCCAGTAAACAGGCGGGAGGGTTATACAATGAGCAGTTCTTC,CASKQAGGLYNEQFF
TRBV4-1,TRBD1,once,TRBJ2-7,TGCGCCAGCAGCCCCTCAACAGGGGATGACTACGAGCAGTACTTC,CASSPSTGDDYEQYF
TRBV19,TRBD2,NA,TRBJ2-3,TGTGCCAGTAGTCTCGGACTAGCGGACTACACAGATACGCAGTATTTT,CASSLGLADYTDTQYF
TRBV28,NA,NA,TRBJ2-1,TGTGCCAGCAGCCCATTTGGGGAGGTCAATGAGCAGTTCTTC,CASSPFGEVNEQFF
TRBV11-2,TRBD1,NA,TRBJ1-2,TGTGCCACCCGTCCCGGGACAGGGGATTATGGCTACACCTTC,CATRPGTGDYGYTF
TRBV6-5,NA,NA,TRBJ1-5,TGTGCCAGCAGTTACGGGGGGTTTGGCAATCAGCCCCAGCATTTT,CASSYGGFGNQPQHF
TRBV11-3,NA,NA,TRBJ2-6,TGTGCCAGCTCGGGTAGCGCCGGGTCTGGGGCCAACGTCCTGACTTTC,CASSGSAGSGANVLTF
TRBV10-3,NA,NA,TRBJ2-7,TGTGCCATCAGTGAGCGTAGAGGAACCTACGAGCAGTACTTC,CAISERRGTYEQYF
TRBV7-9,NA,few,TRBJ2-1,TGTGCCAGCAGCTTAGTGGCGGTCTACAATGAGCAGTTCTTC,CASSLVAVYNEQFF
TRBV6-5,TRBD1,NA,TRBJ2-7,TGTGCCGGTGGGACAGCAAACGAGCAGTACTTC,CAGGTANEQYF
TRBV28,NA,NA,TRBJ2-7,TGTGCCAGCAGTTTGGACAGAGGCCACGAGCAGTACTTC,CASSLDRGHEQYF
TRBV7-2,TRBD1,many,TRBJ2-7,TGTGCCAGCAGCCACCGGACAGGGAACTACGAGCAGTACTTC,CASSHRTGNYEQYF
TRBV7-9,TRBD1,NA,TRBJ1-2,TGTGCCAGCAGCTTAGTGAACACAGGGGGTCTTGGCTACACCTTC,CASSLVNTGGLGYTF
TRBV6-1,NA,NA,TRBJ2-2,TGTGCCAGCAGTGGTTTTAACCAGGGCCGTAGCACCGGGGAGCTGTTTTTT,CASSGFNQGRSTGELFF
TRBV7-2,NA,NA,TRBJ1-5,TGTGCCAGCAGCCTCCCGGGGTTCAATCAGCCCCAGCATTTT,CASSLPGFNQPQHF
TRBV6-5,TRBD1,NA,TRBJ1-2,TGTGCCAGCAGGACAGGGGGCGTCTATGGCTACACCTTC,CASRTGGVYGYTF
TRBV14,TRBD1,NA,TRBJ2-3,TGTGCCAGCAGCCAAGTAGCCGGGACAGGGTCTTCCCCAGATACGCAGTATTTT,CASSQVAGTGSSPDTQYF